The 19 T cell receptor beta chains given below trace back to one sample, sequenced in a study of shared clonotypes between healthy human individuals. Naive CD8 cells comprised CD45RO-negative, CCR7-positively selected cells, excluding terminally differentiated effector memory CD45RA+ cells. The table came from immunoSEQ multiplex PCR; TCRdb's copy has only in-frame clones and leaves some out. The sample has about 2.2 million clones, more than 85% seen once. Input material: naive CD8+ T cells from PBMCs. Receptor source: a man aged 18 to 29 in good health. Some clones in this sample may be carry-over from other donors' samples.

This clone occurred once. This sequence joins TRBV13 and TRBJ2-3, with 13 positions matching TRBD2. Germline loops: CDR1 PRHDT, CDR2 FYEKMQ (reference sequence). With 6 bases clipped from V and 5 bases from J, the junction kept 5 bases outside the gene matches. The CDR3 runs to 15 residues. The CDR3 DNA reads TGTGCCAGCAGAGGACTAGCGGGAGCCCAAGATACGCAGTATTTT. Amino acids: CASRGLAGAQDTQYF.

The V gene is TRBV29-1, the J gene TRBJ1-2; TRBD1 agrees at 7 bases. CDR1 is SQVTM and CDR2 is ANQGSEA in the germline V gene. The CDR3 is 13 amino acids. Losses at the gene ends were 6 bases for V and 3 bases for J; bases not matched to a gene: 7. As DNA, the CDR3 is TGCAGCGTATTAGACCAGGGGGACTATGGCTACACCTTC. It translates to CSVLDQGDYGYTF.

As to this clone: The sample contains more than one DNA sequence encoding this CDR3. The DNA of the CDR3 is TGTGCCAGCAGTGAATCGGGGAACACCGGGGAGCTGTTTTTT. Protein sequence: CASSESGNTGELFF. The J gene is TRBJ2-2, the V gene TRBV25-1; the D is unclear. The CDR3 length is 14 residues. Germline V CDR1 and CDR2: MGHDK, SYGVNS. Trimming left V 1 base short and J 1 base short, with 4 bases between.

The rearrangement uses TRBV9 and TRBJ1-2; the match to TRBD1 covers 7 bases. The germline gives CDR1 SGDLS, CDR2 YYNGEE. This CDR3 region has 13 residues. Trimming cost V 3 bases and J 6 bases; bases outside gene matches: 5. The CDR3 sequence: CASSARTGDGYTF. Written as DNA, the CDR3 is TGTGCCAGCAGCGCTCGGACAGGAGATGGCTACACCTTC.

The chain carries TRBV7-9 and TRBJ2-1, with 8 positions matching TRBD2. Trimming removed 5 bases from V and 8 bases from J; junction bases left unmatched: 11. Per the germline V gene, CDR1 is SEHNR and CDR2 is FQNEAQ (reference sequence). The CDR3 length is 15 residues. In nucleotides, the CDR3 is TGTGCCAGCAGCCCCAGCGGGAGTAGACTCGATGAGCAGTTCTTC. Protein: CASSPSGSRLDEQFF.

About this clone: Other DNA sequences in the same sample also yield this CDR3. The chain uses TRBV5-6 and TRBJ2-7; the D is unclear. In germline, CDR1 is SGHDT, CDR2 YYEEEE. Trimming pared 4 bases from V and 4 bases from J, leaving 6 bases between. The CDR3 sequence is 11 residues long. The CDR3 region is CASSQGYEQYF. The CDR3 bases are TGTGCCAGCAGCCAAGGTTACGAGCAGTACTTC.

About this clone itself: Because the CDR3's place on the DNA is in doubt, the DNA is left out and the CDR3 is given as listed by TCRdb. The chain couples TRBV27 to TRBJ2-1; the DNA was not compared with TRBD2, the D call given in the table. The length of the CDR3 is 14 amino acids, counting both ends. Germline V CDR1 and CDR2: MNHEY, SMNVEV (reference sequence). The CDR3 loop is CASSFLAAGGEQFF.

The V gene is TRBV27, the J gene TRBJ2-1; no definite D call. The CDR3 has 18 amino acids. Trimming removed 2 bases from V and 4 bases from J, with 21 bases in between. The V gene's germline CDR1 is MNHEY and CDR2 SMNVEV (reference sequence). The CDR3 bases are TGTGCCAGCAGTTTAATTCCCGCGGTAACGAACGTATACAATGAGCAGTTCTTC. This translates into CASSLIPAVTNVYNEQFF.

Concerning this clone: This sample includes further DNA sequences coding for the same CDR3. The chain links TRBV27 to TRBJ2-7; 8 nucleotides match TRBD1. Germline V gene lookup returns CDR1 MNHEY and CDR2 SMNVEV (reference sequence). CDR3 length: 15 amino acids. Unmatched junction bases numbered 10, after V lost 5 bases and J lost 4 bases. CDR3 sequence reads: CASSLGDRGSYEQYF. In DNA, the CDR3 is TGTGCCAGCAGTCTAGGAGACAGGGGTTCGTACGAGCAGTACTTC.

This chain connects TRBV14 to TRBJ2-7; TRBD2 matches 12 bases. V gave up 1 base and J gave up 4 bases; unmatched junction bases: 5. The CDR3 extends over 16 amino acids. CDR1 and CDR2 from the germline V gene are SGHDN and FVKESK. The CDR3 sequence: CASSQGTSGRWYEQYF. CDR3 bases: TGTGCCAGCAGCCAAGGTACTAGCGGGAGGTGGTACGAGCAGTACTTC.

A remark on this clone: This sample also contains other DNA sequences that code for the same CDR3. The genes are TRBV9 and TRBJ2-7; D unresolved. This CDR3 has 13 amino acids. Germline CDR1 and CDR2: SGDLS and YYNGEE. Trimming took off 2 bases at V and 5 bases at J, with 11 bases between the two ends. CDR3 amino acids: CASSVGNPHEQYF. CDR3 nucleotides: TGTGCCAGCAGCGTGGGGAATCCCCACGAGCAGTACTTC.

The chain links TRBV2 to TRBJ2-7; 7 bases map to TRBD1. Trimming cost V 3 bases and J 7 bases; bases outside gene matches: 9. The CDR3 runs 14 residues. Germline CDR1 reads SNHLY; CDR2 reads FYNNEI. In DNA form, the CDR3 reads TGTGCCAGCAGTGATATTGGGACAGTAGGTGAGCAGTACTTC. This sequence encodes CASSDIGTVGEQYF.

This clone was seen once. The chain recombines TRBV28 with TRBJ2-5; 9 positions agree with TRBD2. After removal of 5 bases from V and 4 bases from J, the junction contained 5 bases not matched to a gene. The V gene's germline CDR1 is MDHEN and CDR2 SYDVKM. CDR3 length: 14 amino acids. The chain's CDR3 is CASSPSGASETQYF. In nucleotides, the CDR3 is TGTGCCAGCAGTCCTAGCGGGGCTTCAGAGACCCAGTACTTC.

This clone was counted once. This chain joins TRBV11-2 and TRBJ2-1, with 15 bases fitting TRBD2. V shed 0 bases, J shed 0 bases, and the junction held 6 bases outside the gene matches. This CDR3 is 20 amino acids long. Germline CDR1 SGHAT, CDR2 FQNNGV. CDR3 bases: TGTGCCAGCAGCTTAGACGGGACTAGCGGGAGGACGAGCTCCTACAATGAGCAGTTCTTC. Translated, it gives CASSLDGTSGRTSSYNEQFF. Together with reference TRBV11-2 and TRBJ2-1, the CDR3 gives the full variable domain: EAGVAQSPRYKIIEKRQSVAFWCNPISGHATLYWYQQILGQGPKLLIQFQNNGVVDDSQLPKDRFSAERLKGVDSTLKIQPAKLEDSAVYLCASSLDGTSGRTSSYNEQFFGPGTRLTVL.

The V and J genes are TRBV29-1 and TRBJ2-2; 7 bases match TRBD1. This CDR3 contains 12 residues. Germline trimming cut 6 bases from V and 6 bases from J; bases unmatched to any gene: 4. From germline, CDR1 is SQVTM and CDR2 ANQGSEA. CDR3 protein: CSVFQGAGELFF. CDR3 in DNA: TGCAGCGTATTCCAGGGGGCCGGGGAGCTGTTTTTT.

V and J are TRBV7-9 and TRBJ1-1; D is perhaps TRBD1 (6 bases). Trimming stripped 3 bases from V and 11 bases from J, with 22 bases between. The CDR3 sequence is 15 residues long. Looked up from germline, CDR1 is SEHNR and CDR2 is FQNEAQ (reference sequence). The CDR3 sequence: CASSFVPRGRSGAFF. CDR3 nucleotide sequence: TGTGCCAGCAGCTTCGTTCCCAGGGGCCGTTCCGGGGCTTTCTTT.

Only one count was recorded for this clone. The J gene is TRBJ1-2, the V gene TRBV7-2; unclear D gene. V shed 2 bases and J shed 1 base, with 11 bases lying between them. CDR3 size: 15 residues. CDR1 is SGHTA and CDR2 is FQGNSA in the germline V gene. The CDR3 region has the DNA TGTGCCAGCAGCTTAAGCGGCGCCATTAACTATGGCTACACCTTC. It yields the protein CASSLSGAINYGYTF.

J is TRBJ2-6 and V is TRBV5-8; unclear D gene. The V and J ends lost 0 bases and 2 bases respectively, with 6 bases between them. Germline CDR1 is SGHTS and CDR2 is YDEGEE. CDR3 size: 15 residues. The CDR3 reads CASSLVRTGANVLTF. For the CDR3, the DNA is TGTGCCAGCAGCTTGGTTAGGACTGGGGCCAACGTCCTGACTTTC.

V gene TRBV4-1 combines with J gene TRBJ2-2, with D maybe TRBD1 (6 bases). V lost 4 bases and J 7 bases, leaving 16 bases between the germline ends. The germline CDR1 and CDR2 sequences are MGHRA and YSYEKL. CDR3 length: 15 residues. This CDR3 is CASSRTQGKGGELFF. The DNA of the CDR3 is TGCGCCAGCAGCCGGACTCAGGGGAAGGGCGGGGAGCTGTTTTTT.